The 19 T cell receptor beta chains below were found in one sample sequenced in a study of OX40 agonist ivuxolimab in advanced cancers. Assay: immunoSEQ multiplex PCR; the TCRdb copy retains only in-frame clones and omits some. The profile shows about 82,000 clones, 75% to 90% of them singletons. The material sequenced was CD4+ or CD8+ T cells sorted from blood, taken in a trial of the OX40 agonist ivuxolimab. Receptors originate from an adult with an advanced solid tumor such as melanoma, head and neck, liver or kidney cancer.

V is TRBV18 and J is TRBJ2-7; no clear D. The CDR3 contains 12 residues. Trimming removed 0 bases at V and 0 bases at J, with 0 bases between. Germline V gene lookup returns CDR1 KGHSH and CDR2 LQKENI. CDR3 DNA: TGTGCCAGCTCACCACCCTCCTACGAGCAGTACTTC. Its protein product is CASSPPSYEQYF.

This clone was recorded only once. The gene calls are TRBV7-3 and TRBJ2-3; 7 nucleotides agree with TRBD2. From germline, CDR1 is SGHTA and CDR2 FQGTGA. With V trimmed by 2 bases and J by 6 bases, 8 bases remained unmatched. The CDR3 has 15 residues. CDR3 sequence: CASSLLAAGMDTQYF. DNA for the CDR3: TGTGCCAGCAGCTTATTGGCAGCGGGGATGGATACGCAGTATTTT.

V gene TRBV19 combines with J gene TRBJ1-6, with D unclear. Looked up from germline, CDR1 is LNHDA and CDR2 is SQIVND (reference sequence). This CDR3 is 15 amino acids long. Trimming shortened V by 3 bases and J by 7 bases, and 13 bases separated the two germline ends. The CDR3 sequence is CASSIGGRDNSPLHF. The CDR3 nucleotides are TGTGCCAGTAGTATTGGAGGGAGAGACAATTCACCCCTCCACTTT. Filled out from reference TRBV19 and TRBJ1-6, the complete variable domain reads DGGITQSPKYLFRKEGQNVTLSCEQNLNHDAMYWYRQDPGQGLRLIYYSQIVNDFQKGDIAEGYSVSREKKESFPLTVTSAQKNPTAFYLCASSIGGRDNSPLHFGNGTRLTVT.

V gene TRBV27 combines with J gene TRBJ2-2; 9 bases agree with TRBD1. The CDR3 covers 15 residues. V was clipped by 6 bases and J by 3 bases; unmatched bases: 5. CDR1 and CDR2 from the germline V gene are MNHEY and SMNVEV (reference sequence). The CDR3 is CASRMDRGDTGELFF. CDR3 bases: TGTGCCAGCAGGATGGACAGGGGTGACACCGGGGAGCTGTTTTTT.

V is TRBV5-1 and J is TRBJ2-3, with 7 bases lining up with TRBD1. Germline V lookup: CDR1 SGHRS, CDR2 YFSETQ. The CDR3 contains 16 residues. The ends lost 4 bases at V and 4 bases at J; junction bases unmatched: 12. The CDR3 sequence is CASSPPVRGPSDTQYF. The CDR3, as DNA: TGCGCCAGCAGCCCCCCGGTGAGGGGGCCGTCAGATACGCAGTATTTT. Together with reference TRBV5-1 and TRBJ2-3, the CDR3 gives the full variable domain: KAGVTQTPRYLIKTRGQQVTLSCSPISGHRSVSWYQQTPGQGLQFLFEYFSETQRNKGNFPGRFSGRQFSNSRSEMNVSTLELGDSALYLCASSPPVRGPSDTQYFGPGTRLTVL.

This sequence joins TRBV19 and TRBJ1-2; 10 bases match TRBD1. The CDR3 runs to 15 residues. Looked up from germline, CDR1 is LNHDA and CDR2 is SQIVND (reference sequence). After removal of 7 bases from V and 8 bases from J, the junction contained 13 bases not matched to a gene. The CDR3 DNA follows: TGTGCCAGTACCGGGAATCGACAGGGGGCCGACGGCTACACCTTC. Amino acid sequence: CASTGNRQGADGYTF.

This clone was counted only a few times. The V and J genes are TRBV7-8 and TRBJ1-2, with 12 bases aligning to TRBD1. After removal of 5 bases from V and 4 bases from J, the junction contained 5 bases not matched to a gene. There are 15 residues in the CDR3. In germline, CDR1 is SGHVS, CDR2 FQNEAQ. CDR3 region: CASSVGTGGGYGYTF. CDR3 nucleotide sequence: TGTGCCAGCAGCGTCGGGACAGGGGGCGGCTATGGCTACACCTTC.

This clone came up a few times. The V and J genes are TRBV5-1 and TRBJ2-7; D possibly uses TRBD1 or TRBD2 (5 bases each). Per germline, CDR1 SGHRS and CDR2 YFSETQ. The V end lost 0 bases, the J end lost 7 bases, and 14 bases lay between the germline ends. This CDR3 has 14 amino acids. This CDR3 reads CASSLGAGTGEQYF. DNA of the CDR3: TGCGCCAGCAGCTTGGGGGCAGGGACCGGGGAGCAGTACTTC.

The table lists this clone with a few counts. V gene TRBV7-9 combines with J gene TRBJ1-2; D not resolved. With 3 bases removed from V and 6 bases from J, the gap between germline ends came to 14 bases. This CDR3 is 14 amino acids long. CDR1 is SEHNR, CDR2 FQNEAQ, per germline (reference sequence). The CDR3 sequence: CASSLAVTMDGYTF. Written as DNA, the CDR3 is TGTGCCAGCAGCTTGGCAGTTACCATGGATGGCTACACCTTC.

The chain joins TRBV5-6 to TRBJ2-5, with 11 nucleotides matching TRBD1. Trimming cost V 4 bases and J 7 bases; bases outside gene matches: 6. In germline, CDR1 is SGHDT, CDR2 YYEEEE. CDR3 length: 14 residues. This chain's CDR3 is CASSPKGQGGTQYF. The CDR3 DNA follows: TGTGCCAGCAGCCCAAAGGGACAGGGGGGGACCCAGTACTTC.

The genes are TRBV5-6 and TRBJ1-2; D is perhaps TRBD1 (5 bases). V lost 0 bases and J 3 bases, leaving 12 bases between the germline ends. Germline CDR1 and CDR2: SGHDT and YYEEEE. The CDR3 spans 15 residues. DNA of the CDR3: TGTGCCAGCAGCTTGGGGTTCGGGGCTGACTATGGCTACACCTTC. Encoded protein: CASSLGFGADYGYTF.

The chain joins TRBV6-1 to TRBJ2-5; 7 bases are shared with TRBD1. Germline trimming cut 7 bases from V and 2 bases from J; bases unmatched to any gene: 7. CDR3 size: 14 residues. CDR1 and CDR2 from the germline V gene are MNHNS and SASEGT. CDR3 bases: TGTGCCAGCAAGTCGGGACAGCTGCAAGAGACCCAGTACTTC. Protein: CASKSGQLQETQYF.

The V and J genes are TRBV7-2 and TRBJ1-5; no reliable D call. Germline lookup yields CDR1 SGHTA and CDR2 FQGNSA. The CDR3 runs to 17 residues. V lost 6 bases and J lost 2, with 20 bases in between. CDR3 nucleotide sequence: TGTGCCAGCAGATCCTACCCCGGGAAAAGTGGCAATCAGCCCCAGCATTTT. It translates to CASRSYPGKSGNQPQHF.

CDR3 sequence: CASSLVFGAAQSSAFF. CDR3 nucleotide sequence: TGTGCCAGCAGCTTAGTATTTGGCGCGGCCCAGAGTAGCGCTTTCTTT. The chain carries TRBV11-2 and TRBJ1-1; no definite D call. Trimming removed 1 base at V and 11 bases at J, with 23 bases between. There are 16 residues in the CDR3. CDR1 and CDR2 (germline): SGHAT, FQNNGV. The full variable domain, in which reference TRBV11-2 and TRBJ1-1 provide the parts outside the CDR3, is EAGVAQSPRYKIIEKRQSVAFWCNPISGHATLYWYQQILGQGPKLLIQFQNNGVVDDSQLPKDRFSAERLKGVDSTLKIQPAKLEDSAVYLCASSLVFGAAQSSAFFGQGTRLTVV.

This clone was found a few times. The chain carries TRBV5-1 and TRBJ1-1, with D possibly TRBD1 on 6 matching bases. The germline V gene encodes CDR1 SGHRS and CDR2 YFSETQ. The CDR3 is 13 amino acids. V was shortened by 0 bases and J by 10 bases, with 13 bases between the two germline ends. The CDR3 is CASSLGAGEGAFF. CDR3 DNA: TGCGCCAGCAGCTTGGGGGCAGGGGAGGGAGCTTTCTTT.

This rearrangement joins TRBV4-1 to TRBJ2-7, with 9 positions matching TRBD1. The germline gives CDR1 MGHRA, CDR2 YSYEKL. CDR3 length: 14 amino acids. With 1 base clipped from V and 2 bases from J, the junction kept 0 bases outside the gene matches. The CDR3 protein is CASSQGQGAYEQYF. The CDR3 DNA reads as TGCGCCAGCAGCCAAGGACAGGGGGCCTACGAGCAGTACTTC.

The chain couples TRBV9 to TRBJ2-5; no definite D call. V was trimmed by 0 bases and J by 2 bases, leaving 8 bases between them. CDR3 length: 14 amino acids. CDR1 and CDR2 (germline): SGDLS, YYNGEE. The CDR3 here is CASSVGIQQETQYF. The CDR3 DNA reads TGTGCCAGCAGCGTAGGGATACAACAAGAGACCCAGTACTTC.

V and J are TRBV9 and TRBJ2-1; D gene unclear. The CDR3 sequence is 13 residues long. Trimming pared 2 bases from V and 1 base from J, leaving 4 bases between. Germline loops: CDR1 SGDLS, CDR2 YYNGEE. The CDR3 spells CASSVLSYNEQFF. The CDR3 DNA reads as TGTGCCAGCAGCGTCCTATCCTACAATGAGCAGTTCTTC.

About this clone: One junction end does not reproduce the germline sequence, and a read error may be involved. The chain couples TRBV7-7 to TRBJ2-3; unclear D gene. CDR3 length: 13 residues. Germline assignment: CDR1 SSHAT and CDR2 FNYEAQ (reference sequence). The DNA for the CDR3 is TGTGCTAGCAGCTTAAATACCCGAGATACGCAGTATTTT. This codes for CASSLNTRDTQYF. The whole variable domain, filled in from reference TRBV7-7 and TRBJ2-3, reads GAGVSQSPRYKVTKRGQDVTLRCDPISSHATLYWYQQALGQGPEFLTYFNYEAQPDKSGLPSDRFSAERPEGSISTLTIQRTEQRDSAMYRCASSLNTRDTQYFGPGTRLTVL.